Below are 26 T cell receptor beta chains sequenced from a single sample in a study of blood T cells in healthy people across ages. Sample-barcoded 5' priming and a J-beta primer mix drove a second PCR of roughly 7 to 11 cycles. TCRdb reprocessed the 5' RACE reads via MiXCR and lists one record per CDR3 protein. The sample lists 550,000 to 800,000 distinct CDR3 sequences, about 30% seen once, with approximately 15% in the top ten. The sequencing sample was made of blood. The receptors come from a woman aged 80 or older in good health.

This clonotype was recorded many times. This chain uses TRBV7-9 with TRBJ1-5; D may be TRBD1 (5 bases). Germline assignment: CDR1 SEHNR and CDR2 FQNEAQ (reference sequence). V lost 2 bases and J lost 4, with 6 bases in between. This CDR3 contains 13 residues. The CDR3 reads CASSLQGNQPQHF. The DNA of the CDR3 is TGTGCCAGCAGCTTACAGGGAAATCAGCCCCAGCATTTT.

The table lists this clonotype with many counts. The V gene is TRBV5-1, the J gene TRBJ2-3; tentatively, D is TRBD1 or TRBD2 (5 bases each). This CDR3 has 15 amino acids. CDR1 and CDR2 from the germline V gene are SGHRS and YFSETQ. The V end was cut by 0 bases, the J end by 4 bases, with 12 bases between. This chain's CDR3 is CASSLGDAGSDTQYF. CDR3 nucleotide sequence: TGCGCCAGCAGCTTGGGGGACGCCGGGTCAGATACGCAGTATTTT. Supplemented by reference TRBV5-1 and TRBJ2-3, the full variable domain reads KAGVTQTPRYLIKTRGQQVTLSCSPISGHRSVSWYQQTPGQGLQFLFEYFSETQRNKGNFPGRFSGRQFSNSRSEMNVSTLELGDSALYLCASSLGDAGSDTQYFGPGTRLTVL.

This clonotype was picked up many times. Here the CDR3 reads CASSLGVRDSPLHF. The CDR3 bases are TGTGCCAGCAGCCTAGGCGTTAGGGATTCACCCCTCCACTTT. The chain combines TRBV7-9 with TRBJ1-6; unclear D gene. The CDR3 consists of 14 residues. Germline CDR1 and CDR2: SEHNR and FQNEAQ (reference sequence). V was trimmed by 5 bases and J by 8 bases, leaving 13 bases between them.

The sample holds a few counts of this clonotype. The rearrangement links TRBV10-2 to TRBJ1-5; 8 positions agree with TRBD1. The CDR3 extends over 14 amino acids. J gave up 5 bases and V 6 bases, and 6 bases lay outside the gene matches. Germline-derived CDR1 and CDR2 are WSHSY and SAAADI. This CDR3 reads CASREGQGDQPQHF. As DNA, the CDR3 is TGCGCCAGCAGGGAAGGACAGGGAGATCAGCCCCAGCATTTT.

This chain links TRBV12-3 or TRBV12-4 with TRBJ2-4; possibly TRBD1 or TRBD2 for D (5 bases each). With 9 bases removed from V and 8 bases from J, the gap between germline ends came to 20 bases. This CDR3 is 14 amino acids long. Here the CDR3 reads CASGAGTGRDIQYF. CDR3 coding DNA: TGTGCCAGTGGGGCCGGGACGGGTAGAGACATTCAGTACTTC.

As concerns this clonotype: A read error is possible here, since a much larger clone lies one base away. The CDR3 DNA is TGTGCCAGCAGCCATGGGCCTCCTGAGCAGTTCTTC. Protein sequence: CASSHGPPEQFF. The chain links TRBV3-1 to TRBJ2-1; D call uncertain. Deletions cut 3 bases from V and 9 bases from J, with 9 bases between. Germline V gene data show CDR1 as LGHDT and CDR2 as YNNKEL (reference sequence). The CDR3 contains 12 residues.

This chain joins TRBV7-9 and TRBJ2-4, with D unclear. The DNA matches TRBJ2-7 better at its end, which makes the J call doubtful. CDR1 is SEHNR and CDR2 is FQNEAQ in the germline V gene (reference sequence). This CDR3 contains 13 residues. CDR3 protein: CASSNLLGHEQYF. The DNA for the CDR3 is TGTGCCAGCAGCAACCTGCTTGGGCACGAGCAGTACTTC.

This clonotype was detected a few times. The J gene is TRBJ1-2, the V gene TRBV5-1; D remains ambiguous. Germline CDR1 SGHRS, CDR2 YFSETQ. This CDR3 is built from 13 residues. With 3 bases removed from V and 0 bases from J, the gap between germline ends came to 6 bases. The CDR3, as DNA: TGCGCCAGCAGCTGGGCCCCTAACTATGGCTACACCTTC. Residues: CASSWAPNYGYTF.

The CDR3 nucleotides are TGCAGCGTTGAGAGCTCGGTCAGATACAATGAGCAGTTCTTC. Protein sequence: CSVESSVRYNEQFF. This chain joins TRBV29-1 and TRBJ2-1, with D uncertain. The germline V gene has CDR1 SQVTM and CDR2 ANQGSEA. V lost 3 bases and J lost 4, with 13 bases in between. This CDR3 is 14 amino acids long.

This clonotype was observed many times. The chain uses TRBV14 and TRBJ2-1, with TRBD2 matching over 8 bases. The V gene end was trimmed by 1 base and the J gene end by 3 bases; junction bases not matched to a gene: 8. CDR1 and CDR2 from the germline V gene are SGHDN and FVKESK. This CDR3 region has 17 residues. The DNA of the CDR3 is TGTGCCAGCAGCCAAGGCGCGACTAGCGTTTACTACAATGAGCAGTTCTTC. This codes for CASSQGATSVYYNEQFF.

V is TRBV6-2 or TRBV6-3 and J is TRBJ2-5; the D is unclear. The germline CDR1 and CDR2 sequences are MNHEY and SVGEGT. The ends were cut back, 5 bases at V and 11 bases at J, with 15 bases in the middle. This CDR3 has 12 amino acids. CDR3 nucleotides: TGTGCCAGCAGTACGCTTTACAATGAGCAGTACTTC. Translated: CASSTLYNEQYF.

This clonotype occurred many times. The chain has TRBV27 and TRBJ2-3; D possibly uses TRBD1 or TRBD2 (6 bases each). V was trimmed by 2 bases and J by 2 bases, leaving 11 bases between them. In germline, CDR1 is MNHEY, CDR2 SMNVEV (reference sequence). CDR3 length: 15 amino acids. Here the CDR3 reads CASSLRRGDTDTQYF. The CDR3 nucleotides read TGTGCCAGCAGTTTACGGAGGGGGGACACAGATACGCAGTATTTT.

This clonotype occurred a few times. The chain carries TRBV6-6 and TRBJ1-4; D perhaps matches TRBD1 (5 bases). Trimming removed 4 bases from V and 7 bases from J, with 13 bases in between. The germline V gene encodes CDR1 MNHNY and CDR2 SVGAGI (reference sequence). This CDR3 spans 14 amino acids. CDR3 in amino acids: CASSWRGMVEKLFF. CDR3 in DNA: TGTGCCAGCAGTTGGAGGGGCATGGTTGAAAAACTGTTTTTT.

The J gene is TRBJ2-3, the V gene TRBV4-2; a possible D gene is TRBD2 (5 bases). Germline values: CDR1 LGHNA, CDR2 YNFKEQ. The CDR3 consists of 17 residues. V lost 0 bases to trimming and J lost 1 base, with 14 bases between them. The CDR3 sequence: CASSQDYPEVGTDTQYF. DNA of the CDR3: TGTGCCAGCAGCCAAGATTACCCGGAGGTGGGCACAGATACGCAGTATTTT.

This clonotype was recorded many times. This chain links TRBV5-1 with TRBJ1-2; possible D gene TRBD1, 6 bases. Germline assignment: CDR1 SGHRS and CDR2 YFSETQ. Trimming cost V 0 bases and J 6 bases, with 15 bases left between them. The CDR3 is 15 residues long. The CDR3: CASSLGLQGAHGYTF. The CDR3 bases are TGCGCCAGCAGCTTGGGGCTACAGGGTGCGCATGGCTACACCTTC.

This clonotype was counted only a few times. This likely came from a read error, as a far larger clone is one base away. DNA for the CDR3: TGTGCCAGCAGTTTAGGTAGCCAAGAGACCCAGTTCTTC. It specifies CASSLGSQETQFF. V and J are TRBV28 and TRBJ2-5; D not resolved. The end of the DNA aligns better with TRBJ2-1, so the J call may be wrong. CDR1 is MDHEN and CDR2 is SYDVKM in the germline V gene. The CDR3 totals 13 residues.

V usage is TRBV20-1 and J usage is TRBJ1-4; D not certain. The V gene lost 6 bases and the J gene lost 8 bases, with 22 bases spanning the gap. The CDR3 runs 15 residues. Germline values: CDR1 DFQATT, CDR2 SNEGSKA (reference sequence). CDR3: CSAIGWVEDPEKLFF. In nucleotides, the CDR3 is TGCAGTGCCATCGGGTGGGTCGAGGACCCAGAAAAACTGTTTTTT.

Ten or more counts support this clonotype. V and J are TRBV6-2 or TRBV6-3 and TRBJ2-1, with D hard to call. CDR1 and CDR2 from the germline V gene are MNHEY and SVGEGT. The ends were cut back, 2 bases at V and 4 bases at J, with 9 bases in the middle. The CDR3 extends over 14 amino acids. This CDR3 is CASSYIGGYNEQFF. CDR3 in DNA: TGTGCCAGCAGTTACATTGGCGGTTACAATGAGCAGTTCTTC.

The rearrangement uses TRBV12-3 or TRBV12-4 and TRBJ2-3; 7 bases align to TRBD1. This CDR3 spans 17 amino acids. V lost 0 bases to trimming and J lost 4 bases; unmatched junction nucleotides: 10. The CDR3 here is CASSLALGQQTADTQYF. The CDR3 bases are TGTGCCAGCAGTTTAGCGCTGGGACAGCAAACAGCAGATACGCAGTATTTT.

In this sample, this clonotype turned up a few times. A much larger clone sits a single nucleotide away, making a read error possible. This chain uses TRBV10-3 with TRBJ2-1; 9 bases fit TRBD2. Germline V lookup: CDR1 ENHRY, CDR2 SYGVKD. The CDR3 totals 13 residues. V trimming: 11 bases; J trimming: 8 bases; junction bases outside the gene matches: 10. The CDR3 spells CAAGGGAYYEQFF. In nucleotides, the CDR3 is TGTGCCGCCGGCGGGGGGGCTTATTATGAGCAGTTCTTC.

This clonotype was recorded many times. This rearrangement joins TRBV5-1 to TRBJ2-3; 10 bases align to TRBD2. The CDR3 totals 14 residues. Germline lookup yields CDR1 SGHRS and CDR2 YFSETQ. V was clipped by 8 bases and J by 2 bases; unmatched bases: 5. CDR3 sequence (DNA): TGCGCCAGTCGTAGCGGGGGGATCACAGATACGCAGTATTTT. It specifies CASRSGGITDTQYF.

This clonotype has ten or more counts. The chain employs TRBV6-5 and TRBJ2-7; no firm D call. The germline CDR1 and CDR2 sequences are MNHEY and SVGAGI. The CDR3 contains 14 residues. The V end was cut by 0 bases, the J end by 3 bases, with 9 bases between. CDR3 amino acids: CASSYSVGIYEQYF. CDR3 DNA sequence: TGTGCCAGCAGTTACTCTGTGGGAATCTACGAGCAGTACTTC.

The chain uses TRBV7-2 and TRBJ2-7; 8 nucleotides match TRBD2. The closer fit of TRBJ2-5 to the DNA end suggests the J call may be wrong. The length of the CDR3 is 16 residues. Germline assignment: CDR1 SGHTA and CDR2 FQGNSA. CDR3 nucleotides: TGTGCCAGCAGCTCCACGGGGGGGCGGTACCCTGAGACCCAGTACTTC. Protein sequence: CASSSTGGRYPETQYF.

This clonotype has at least ten counts. This may be a read error: a much more frequent sequence differs by one nucleotide. The chain uses TRBV7-3 and TRBJ1-4; D is unresolved. Germline V gene sequence: CDR1 SGHTA, CDR2 FQGTGA. The CDR3 contains 14 residues. The CDR3 DNA reads as TGTGCCAGCAGCTTAGGCGCAGGCGGGGAAAAACGGTTTTTT. Its protein product is CASSLGAGGEKRFF. Combining the CDR3 with reference TRBV7-3 and TRBJ1-4 gives the whole variable domain GAGVSQTPSNKVTEKGKYVELRCDPISGHTALYWYRQSLGQGPEFLIYFQGTGAADDSGLPNDRFFAVRPEGSVSTLKIQRTERGDSAVYLCASSLGAGGEKRFFGSGTQLSVL.

In the case of this clonotype: A much larger clone is a single base away; this may be a read error. The V and J genes are TRBV7-6 and TRBJ2-7; tentatively, D is TRBD1 (5 bases). The V gene's germline CDR1 is SGHVS and CDR2 FNYEAQ. The CDR3 is made up of 14 amino acids. The germline V and J ends were trimmed by 6 bases and 5 bases, with 17 bases remaining between them. The DNA for the CDR3 is TGTGCCAGCAGTCCCTCCAGGGTTTGCAACGAGCAGTACTTC. It encodes CASSPSRVCNEQYF. Drawing the rest from reference TRBV7-6 and TRBJ2-7, the complete variable domain is GAGVSQSPRYKVTKRGQDVALRCDPISGHVSLYWYRQALGQGPEFLTYFNYEAQQDKSGLPNDRFSAERPEGSISTLTIQRTEQRDSAMYRCASSPSRVCNEQYFGPGTRLTVT.

Only a few counts were recorded for this clonotype. The V call is TRBV28, the J call TRBJ1-1; 7 bases line up with TRBD1. V gave up 3 bases and J gave up 6 bases; unmatched junction bases: 7. Germline CDR1 and CDR2: MDHEN and SYDVKM. The CDR3 runs 14 residues. The chain's CDR3 is CASSFPRDRAEAFF. Here the CDR3 DNA reads TGTGCCAGCAGTTTTCCTCGGGACAGAGCTGAAGCTTTCTTT.